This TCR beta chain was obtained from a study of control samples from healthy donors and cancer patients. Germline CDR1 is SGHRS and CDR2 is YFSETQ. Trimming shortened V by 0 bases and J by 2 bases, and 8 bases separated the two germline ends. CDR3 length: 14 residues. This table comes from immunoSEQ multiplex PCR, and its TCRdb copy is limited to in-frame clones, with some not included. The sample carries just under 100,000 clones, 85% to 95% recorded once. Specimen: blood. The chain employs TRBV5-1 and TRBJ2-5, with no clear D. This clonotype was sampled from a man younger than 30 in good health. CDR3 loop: CASSLGSQQETQYF. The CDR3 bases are TGCGCCAGCAGCTTGGGTTCACAGCAAGAGACCCAGTACTTC.